Listed here is a single T cell receptor beta chain. The sample originates from a study of cytomegalovirus exposure and HLA in healthy donors. The CDR3 is 15 residues long. The V and J ends lost 4 bases and 6 bases, in that order; junction bases with no gene match: 9. Germline-derived CDR1 and CDR2 are MDHEN and SYDVKM. The table came from immunoSEQ multiplex PCR; TCRdb's copy has only in-frame clones and leaves some out. The data show 50,000 to 70,000 clones, with 85% to 95% seen just once and about 6% held by the top ten. The source is a woman between 18 and 29 years old in good health and CMV-seropositive. The chain combines TRBV28 with TRBJ2-1; the match to TRBD2 covers 7 bases. The specimen was PBMCs. The CDR3 coding sequence is TGTGCCAGCAGTTCCTACCCGGGCGGGAGCAATGAGCAGTTCTTC. This encodes CASSSYPGGSNEQFF.